The present T cell receptor (beta chain) was sequenced within a study of control samples from healthy donors and cancer patients. Produced via immunoSEQ multiplex PCR; TCRdb's table is partial and in-frame only. In the table there are 190,000 or so clones, 85% to 95% of which are singletons. The CDR3 contains 14 residues. CDR1 SGHRS and CDR2 YFSETQ come from the germline V gene. V was pared by 0 bases and J by 8 bases, with 14 bases between. This clonotype originated in a young man in good health. The source material was blood. This chain connects TRBV5-1 to TRBJ1-2; unclear D gene. In nucleotides, the CDR3 is TGCGCCAGCAGCTTGGTTTCGGAGTTTGGCGGCTACACCTTC. This codes for CASSLVSEFGGYTF.